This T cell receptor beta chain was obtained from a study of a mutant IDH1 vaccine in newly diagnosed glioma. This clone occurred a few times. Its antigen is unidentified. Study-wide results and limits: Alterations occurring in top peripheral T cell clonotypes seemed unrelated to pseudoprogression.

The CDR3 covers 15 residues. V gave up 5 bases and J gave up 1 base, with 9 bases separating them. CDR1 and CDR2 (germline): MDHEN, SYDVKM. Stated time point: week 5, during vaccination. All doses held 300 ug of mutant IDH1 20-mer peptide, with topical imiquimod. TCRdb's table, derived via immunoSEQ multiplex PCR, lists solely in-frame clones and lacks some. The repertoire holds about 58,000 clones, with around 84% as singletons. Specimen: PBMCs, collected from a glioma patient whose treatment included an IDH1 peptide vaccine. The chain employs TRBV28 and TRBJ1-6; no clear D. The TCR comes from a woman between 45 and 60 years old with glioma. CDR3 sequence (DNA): TGTGCCAGCAGTCCCCCCCGATCCTATAATTCACCCCTCCACTTT. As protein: CASSPPRSYNSPLHF.